This TCR beta chain comes out of a study of memory CD4+ T cells and cytomegalovirus serostatus. Background on the study: Donors were healthy Belgian adults, several CMV seropositive and under 30 seronegative. The study's findings and limits: Each of 67 CMV-associated TCRbeta sequences occurred in one to five individuals.

Original analysis: Out-of-frame sequences were removed, leaving roughly 2.1 million distinct TCRbeta sequences. The protocol was immunoSEQ multiplex PCR, while the TCRdb copy is restricted to in-frame clones and leaves out a portion. Clone size and the V and J calls come from that table; the DNA yielded D and trimming. This table has about 64,000 clones, more than 70% appearing once. Concerning this clone: Its target is not known.

The sort gate was single viable CD3+CD4+CD8-CD45RO+ cells for memory CD4+ T cells. Serum IgG to CMV pp150, pp28, p38 and p52 defined serostatus. There are 15 residues in the CDR3. The germline V and J ends were trimmed by 6 bases and 1 base, with 12 bases remaining between them. In germline, CDR1 is KGHSH, CDR2 LQKENI. Input material: memory CD4+ T cells from blood. The receptor comes from an adult in good health and CMV-seronegative. This rearrangement joins TRBV18 to TRBJ2-2; no reliable D call. The CDR3: CASSPSQGNTGELFF. The CDR3 DNA is TGTGCCAGCTCGCCCAGCCAAGGGAACACCGGGGAGCTGTTTTTT.